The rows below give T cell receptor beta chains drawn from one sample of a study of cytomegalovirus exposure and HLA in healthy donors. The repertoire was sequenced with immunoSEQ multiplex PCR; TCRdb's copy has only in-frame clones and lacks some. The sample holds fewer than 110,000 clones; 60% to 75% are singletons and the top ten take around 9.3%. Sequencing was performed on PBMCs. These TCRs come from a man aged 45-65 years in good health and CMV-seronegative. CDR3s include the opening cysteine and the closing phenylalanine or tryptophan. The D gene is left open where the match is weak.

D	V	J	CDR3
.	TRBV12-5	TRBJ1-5	CASGLDSAWPQHF
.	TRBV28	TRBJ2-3	CATRRWTDTQYF
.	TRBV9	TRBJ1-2	CASSVGWGANYGYTF
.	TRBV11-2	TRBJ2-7	CASSLGGGPGQYF
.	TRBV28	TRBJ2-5	CASRPTVQETQYF
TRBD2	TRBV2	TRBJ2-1	CASRSGGEYNEQFF
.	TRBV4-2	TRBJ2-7	CASSPYMGGRNEQYF
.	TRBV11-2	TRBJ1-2	CASSLTGPGGYTF
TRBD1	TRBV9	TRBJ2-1	CASTSGQPWDEQFF
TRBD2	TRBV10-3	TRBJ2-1	CAISAGVARGGGSYNEQFF
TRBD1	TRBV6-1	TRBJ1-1	CASSVTGGGTEAFF
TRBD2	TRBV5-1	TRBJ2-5	CASSLDPAGGEETQYF
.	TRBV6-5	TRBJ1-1	CASSYTSGVSAFF
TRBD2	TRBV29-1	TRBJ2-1	CSVGSGEEYNEQFF
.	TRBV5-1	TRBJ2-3	CASSFGGGPEDTQYF
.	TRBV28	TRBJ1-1	CASSLIQRGTEAFF